The 17 T cell receptor beta chains reported below all come from one sample, sequenced in a study of spatial heterogeneity in lung cancer. Time point reported: sample taken at primary tumor resection. No cells were sorted before sequencing. The whole RNA sequenced was extracted from tumor, nontumor lung or frozen PBMC. TCRdb itself ran the 5' RACE reads through MiXCR, one entry per CDR3 protein. The sample holds some 6,900 distinct CDR3 sequences, about 4.2% seen once. The material sequenced was normal lung tissue next to the tumor, taken at surgery. The receptors were sampled from a female donor with early-stage non-small cell lung cancer.

This clonotype occurred many times. This CDR3 is CASGLNSLGYTF. The CDR3 DNA sequence: TGTGCTAGTGGTTTGAACTCCCTTGGCTACACCTTC. V and J are TRBV12-5 and TRBJ1-2; D call uncertain. The V gene lost 2 bases and the J gene lost 7 bases, with 8 bases spanning the gap. From germline, CDR1 is LGHNT and CDR2 FRNRAP. The CDR3 totals 12 residues.

This clonotype appeared many times. This clone may be a read error of a much larger clone one base away. The V and J genes are TRBV14 and TRBJ2-7; D is uncertain. Per the germline V gene, CDR1 is SGHDN and CDR2 is FVKESK. V lost 0 bases and J lost 6, with 3 bases in between. This CDR3 is 11 amino acids long. The CDR3 coding sequence is TGTGCCAGCAGCCAAGAGGGCGAGCAGTACTTC. Protein: CASSQEGEQYF.

This clonotype is classed as medium-sized. The V and J genes are TRBV7-2 and TRBJ1-1; D is undetermined. The V gene lost 3 bases and the J gene lost 5 bases, with 10 bases spanning the gap. CDR1 is SGHTA, CDR2 FQGNSA, per germline. This CDR3 region has 13 residues. This CDR3 reads CASSFGRWTEAFF. The CDR3 nucleotides are TGTGCCAGCAGCTTTGGGCGTTGGACTGAAGCTTTCTTT. The full variable domain, in which reference TRBV7-2 and TRBJ1-1 provide the parts outside the CDR3, is GAGVSQSPSNKVTEKGKDVELRCDPISGHTALYWYRQSLGQGLEFLIYFQGNSAPDKSGLPSDRFSAERTGGSVSTLTIQRTQQEDSAVYLCASSFGRWTEAFFGQGTRLTVV.

By its share, this clonotype is medium-sized. The chain links TRBV3-1 to TRBJ2-7, with D tentatively TRBD2 (6 bases). This CDR3 region has 13 residues. The V and J ends lost 5 bases and 5 bases respectively, with 13 bases between them. CDR1 is LGHDT and CDR2 is YNNKEL in the germline V gene (reference sequence). CDR3 residues: CASSENRGNEQYF. CDR3 coding DNA: TGTGCCAGCAGCGAAAACCGGGGGAACGAGCAGTACTTC.

This clonotype was counted many times. V gene TRBV7-2 combines with J gene TRBJ2-3, with D perhaps assigned TRBD1 or TRBD2 (6 bases each). V was clipped by 4 bases and J by 3 bases, with 14 bases between them. The V gene's germline CDR1 is SGHTA and CDR2 FQGNSA. This CDR3 is built from 15 residues. This chain's CDR3 is CASSWVRRGTDTQYF. CDR3 nucleotides: TGTGCCAGCAGCTGGGTACGGAGGGGGACAGATACGCAGTATTTT.

Many counts were recorded for this clonotype. The chain recombines TRBV7-2 with TRBJ1-1; D remains unclear. V was cut by 4 bases and J by 3 bases, with 9 bases left in between. The CDR3 loop spans 13 amino acids. The germline gives CDR1 SGHTA, CDR2 FQGNSA. This CDR3 reads CASSSLFDTEAFF. CDR3 DNA sequence: TGTGCCAGCAGCTCGTTATTTGACACTGAAGCTTTCTTT.

This clonotype is medium-sized by share. The V gene is TRBV23-1, the J gene TRBJ2-5; 8 nucleotides match TRBD1. TRBV23-1 is an open reading frame whose function is uncertain. Trimming took 2 bases from V and 1 from J; bases not matched to a gene: 6. This CDR3 region has 16 residues. The CDR3 loop is CASSQVRTGTQETQYF. The CDR3 region has the DNA TGCGCCAGCAGTCAAGTTCGGACAGGGACCCAAGAGACCCAGTACTTC.

This clonotype was counted many times. The chain links TRBV12-3 or TRBV12-4 to TRBJ1-1, with D possibly matching TRBD1 (5 bases). CDR3 length: 16 residues. With 9 bases removed from V and 4 bases from J, the gap between germline ends came to 24 bases. CDR3 in DNA: TGTGCCAGACCAAAGGATACAGGAATGAGAAGCACTGAAGCTTTCTTT. This gives the protein CARPKDTGMRSTEAFF.

This clonotype is classed as medium-sized. This chain uses TRBV24-1 with TRBJ1-5; no definite D call. The CDR3 sequence is 14 residues long. Germline V gene lookup returns CDR1 KGHDR and CDR2 SFDVKD. Trimming removed 4 bases from V and 0 bases from J, with 6 bases in between. CDR3 amino acids: CATSEPGSNQPQHF. Written as DNA, the CDR3 is TGTGCCACCAGTGAGCCGGGTAGCAATCAGCCCCAGCATTTT.

Many counts were recorded for this clonotype. The rearrangement uses TRBV7-3 and TRBJ2-3; the D call may be TRBD1 or TRBD2 (5 bases each). Germline V gene lookup returns CDR1 SGHTA and CDR2 FQGTGA. V was cut by 5 bases and J by 6 bases, with 15 bases left in between. There are 14 residues in the CDR3. CDR3 nucleotide sequence: TGTGCCAGCAGCCTCTCCCGGGGCATGGATACGCAGTATTTT. This translates into CASSLSRGMDTQYF.

In its sample, this clonotype is medium-sized. The rearrangement joins TRBV7-2 to TRBJ2-7; 13 bases line up with TRBD2. From germline, CDR1 is SGHTA and CDR2 FQGNSA. This CDR3 has 20 amino acids. Trimming removed 5 bases from V and 2 bases from J; junction bases left unmatched: 18. CDR3 nucleotides: TGTGCCAGCAGCCCTAGTCCGTTACTAGCGGGGGGGCCTCGGACCTACGAGCAGTACTTC. Protein product: CASSPSPLLAGGPRTYEQYF.

This clonotype has a count of ten or more. The chain uses TRBV10-2 and TRBJ1-2; D is uncertain. V lost 6 bases, J lost 0 bases, and 8 bases lay in between. This CDR3 region has 13 residues. CDR1 is WSHSY and CDR2 is SAAADI in the germline V gene. CDR3 bases: TGCGCCAGCAGCGAAGGTCCTAACTATGGCTACACCTTC. This encodes CASSEGPNYGYTF.

As concerns this clonotype: A much larger clone sits a single nucleotide away, making a read error possible. The rearrangement links TRBV5-1 to TRBJ1-5; D is undetermined. V shed 2 bases and J shed 3 bases, with 9 bases lying between them. The CDR3 totals 14 residues. CDR1 and CDR2 from the germline V gene are SGHRS and YFSETQ. The DNA for the CDR3 is TGCGCCAGCAGCTTTGATAGCCCCAATCAGCCCCAGCATTTT. Translated: CASSFDSPNQPQHF.

This clonotype was picked up a small number of times. This rearrangement joins TRBV20-1 to TRBJ1-3; 8 nucleotides match TRBD1. J gave up 1 base and V 3 bases, and 2 bases lay outside the gene matches. There are 14 residues in the CDR3. In germline, CDR1 is DFQATT, CDR2 SNEGSKA (reference sequence). DNA of the CDR3: TGCAGTGCTAGCGGACAGGGATCTGGAAACACCATATATTTT. Translating it yields CSASGQGSGNTIYF.

This clonotype is termed medium-sized. The V gene is TRBV6-2 or TRBV6-3, the J gene TRBJ1-1; 11 nucleotides agree with TRBD1. Germline values: CDR1 MNHEY, CDR2 SVGEGT. CDR3 length equals 14 residues. V dropped 3 bases and J dropped 11; count of bases not matched to a gene: 8. DNA of the CDR3: TGTGCCAGCAGTTATAGGACAGGGGGCTTCTCCGCTTTCTTT. The encoded protein is CASSYRTGGFSAFF.

In this sample, this clonotype turned up many times. The gene calls are TRBV12-3 or TRBV12-4 and TRBJ2-7, with 7 bases aligning to TRBD1. V was pared by 3 bases and J by 0 bases, with 2 bases of the junction left unmatched. The CDR3 covers 14 residues. DNA of the CDR3: TGTGCCAGCAGTTTCAGGGGGAGCTCCTACGAGCAGTACTTC. Translation gives CASSFRGSSYEQYF.

This clonotype ranks as medium-sized. CDR3 DNA sequence: TGTGCCAGCAGTCCCTTCGGCAGGGCCGGCGGGGAGCTGTTTTTT. Translated: CASSPFGRAGGELFF. The genes are TRBV6-2 or TRBV6-3 and TRBJ2-2; possibly TRBD1 for D (5 bases). V shed 5 bases and J shed 7 bases, with 17 bases lying between them. There are 15 residues in the CDR3. Germline CDR1 and CDR2: MNHEY and SVGEGT.